The text below deals with one T cell receptor beta chain. Its antigen is unknown. One base away lies a much larger clone, so this may be a sequencing read error. Combining iRepertoire HTBI primers with Arm-PCR of CDR3 regions, the authors built TCR beta libraries. From the multiplex PCR reads, TCRdb called clonotypes with MiXCR, one entry per CDR3 protein. The table shows about 660,000 distinct CDR3 sequences, with approximately 31% occurring only once. In germline, CDR1 is MNHNS, CDR2 SASEGT. This CDR3 comprises 12 residues. Time point in this sample: persistent/refractory GD, antithyroid drugs over 5 years with positive TRAb. Scientists built the TCR library using RNA that was extracted from PBMCs. The record originates from a study of regulatory T cells in long-lasting Graves disease. Regarding the study as a whole: The analysis examined peripheral blood only and excluded thyroid tissue.

The sequencing used peripheral blood mononuclear cells (PBMCs), collected when the disease was refractory, from a patient treated with antithyroid drugs. V is TRBV6-1 and J is TRBJ1-2; D call uncertain. This sequence was found in a female donor with Graves disease. Written as DNA, the CDR3 is TGTGCCAGCAGTGAGTTCCTTCTTGGCCACACCTTC. Amino acid sequence: CASSEFLLGHTF.